One T cell receptor (beta chain) is described in this entry. Its antigen is unidentified. Systemic immunosuppression or a history of autoimmune disease excluded patients. The protocol was immunoSEQ multiplex PCR, while the TCRdb copy is restricted to in-frame clones and leaves out a portion. The sample has 90,000 to 100,000 clones; around 88% are singletons. This sample was included in a study of OX40 agonist ivuxolimab in advanced cancers. As for the study in general: Partial responses were observed in three patients, of whom one had hepatocellular carcinoma and two had cutaneous melanoma.

V lost 3 bases and J 1 base, leaving 10 bases between the germline ends. The CDR3 has 15 amino acids. The germline V gene has CDR1 SEHNR and CDR2 FQNEAQ (reference sequence). Findings of the study overall: Among the lowest levels of clonal expansion were found in partial responders at 0.1-3.0 mg/kg.

The sample consisted of CD4+ or CD8+ T cells sorted from blood, taken in a trial of the OX40 agonist ivuxolimab. This TCR was sampled from an adult with an advanced solid tumor such as melanoma, head and neck, liver or kidney cancer. The chain recombines TRBV7-9 with TRBJ1-3, with D perhaps matching TRBD1 (6 bases). CDR3 protein: CASSFYRDSGNTIYF. For the CDR3, the DNA is TGTGCCAGCAGCTTCTACAGGGATTCTGGAAACACCATATATTTT.